The rows below give T cell receptor beta chains drawn from one sample of a study of blood T cell repertoires in COVID-19. The protocol was immunoSEQ multiplex PCR, while the TCRdb copy is restricted to in-frame clones and leaves out a portion. The table includes roughly 350,000 clones, 90% to 95% detected once. Sequences were obtained from peripheral blood. These receptor sequences come from a woman under 30 who had recovered from COVID-19. Each CDR3 is given with its conserved first and last residue. Fields, in order: V gene, D gene, clone size, J gene, CDR3 protein, CDR3 DNA. A D gene is named only where the DNA matches it firmly. A row's size may be missing; if present it is once, few, many or a size class.

TRBV24-1,-,-,TRBJ1-5,CATSDPAVSNQPQHF,TGTGCCACCAGTGACCCAGCGGTGTCCAATCAGCCCCAGCATTTT
TRBV9,-,-,TRBJ1-2,CASSVRDVLGLGYTF,TGTGCCAGCAGCGTCCGGGACGTCCTGGGACTAGGCTACACCTTC
TRBV19,TRBD2,-,TRBJ2-3,CASSRGTRGSDTQYF,TGTGCCAGTAGTCGGGGGACTAGAGGGTCAGATACGCAGTATTTT
TRBV11-3,TRBD2,-,TRBJ2-1,CASRIFAISGRANEQFF,TGTGCCAGCAGAATTTTCGCCATTAGCGGGAGGGCTAATGAGCAGTTCTTC
TRBV7-2,TRBD2,-,TRBJ2-1,CASSFTSGTYNEQFF,TGTGCCAGCAGCTTTACTAGCGGGACCTACAATGAGCAGTTCTTC
TRBV4-3,-,-,TRBJ2-1,CASSQDPRGSYNEQFF,TGCGCCAGCAGCCAAGACCCCCGGGGCTCCTACAATGAGCAGTTCTTC
TRBV11-3,TRBD2,-,TRBJ2-5,CASSLWGQREGSQETQYF,TGTGCCAGCAGCCTCTGGGGGCAGCGGGAGGGCTCCCAAGAGACCCAGTACTTC
TRBV5-4,-,-,TRBJ2-2,CASSLGPRGTGELFF,TGTGCCAGCAGCTTGGGCCCTCGCGGCACCGGGGAGCTGTTTTTT
TRBV4-1,-,once,TRBJ2-2,CASSQEEVVNTGELFF,TGCGCCAGCAGCCAAGAAGAGGTCGTGAACACCGGGGAGCTGTTTTTT
TRBV15,-,-,TRBJ2-5,CATSRDMTSGYF,TGTGCCACCAGCAGAGATATGACTAGTGGGTACTTC
TRBV28,-,-,TRBJ1-5,CASRFPGLDSNQPQHF,TGTGCCAGCAGGTTCCCGGGACTGGATAGCAATCAGCCCCAGCATTTT
TRBV7-2,TRBD2,-,TRBJ2-1,CASSFPSSGTRSYNEQFF,TGTGCCAGCAGCTTTCCGTCTAGCGGGACCCGATCCTACAATGAGCAGTTCTTC
TRBV5-4,-,-,TRBJ1-1,CASSLVGHLNTEAFF,TGTGCCAGCAGCTTGGTGGGACACCTGAACACTGAAGCTTTCTTT
TRBV18,-,-,TRBJ1-3,CASSPNLGSSGNTIYF,TGTGCCAGCTCACCAAATCTTGGGAGCTCTGGAAACACCATATATTTT
TRBV19,-,-,TRBJ1-5,CASSIDPQARTEGPQHF,TGTGCCAGTAGTATAGACCCTCAGGCACGAACCGAGGGGCCCCAGCATTTT
TRBV5-6,TRBD1,-,TRBJ1-3,CASSRQGTGNTIYF,TGTGCCAGCAGCCGACAGGGAACGGGAAACACCATATATTTT
TRBV18,-,-,TRBJ2-4,CASSPMAGDKNIQYF,TGTGCCAGCTCACCAATGGCAGGGGACAAAAACATTCAGTACTTC
TRBV6-5,TRBD2,once,TRBJ2-3,CASREGLLSDTQYF,TGTGCCAGCAGGGAGGGACTACTCTCGGATACGCAGTATTTT
TRBV6-5,-,-,TRBJ1-2,CASSHGPGVGYTF,TGTGCCAGCAGCCATGGGCCGGGGGTTGGCTACACCTTC
TRBV10-3,TRBD1,-,TRBJ1-1,CAISRDSSMNTEAFF,TGTGCCATCAGCAGGGACAGCAGCATGAACACTGAAGCTTTCTTT
TRBV5-8,-,-,TRBJ2-1,CASSLLGQRYNEQFF,TGTGCCAGCAGCTTGCTCGGACAGCGGTACAATGAGCAGTTCTTC
TRBV30,TRBD1,-,TRBJ2-2,CAWSSTKRGLRTGDTGELFF,TGTGCCTGGAGTTCCACCAAACGGGGGTTGCGGACAGGGGACACCGGGGAGCTGTTTTTT
TRBV19,TRBD1,few,TRBJ1-2,CASRVAGTGSRGGYTF,TGTGCCAGTAGGGTCGCCGGGACAGGGAGTAGGGGCGGCTACACCTTC
TRBV5-1,TRBD1,-,TRBJ1-2,CASSPGQGYGYTF,TGCGCCAGCAGTCCGGGACAGGGCTATGGCTACACCTTC
TRBV7-9,-,-,TRBJ1-1,CASRRRSGMNTEAFF,TGTGCCAGCAGACGCCGGTCGGGGATGAACACTGAAGCTTTCTTT
TRBV5-6,-,-,TRBJ2-3,CASSLGRDYTQYF,TGTGCCAGCAGCTTGGGGAGAGACTATACGCAGTATTTT
TRBV5-6,-,once,TRBJ2-2,CASSLLGELFF,TGTGCCAGCAGCTTACTCGGGGAGCTGTTTTTT
TRBV7-2,-,-,TRBJ1-3,CASSPRRGTPNSGNTIYF,TGTGCCAGCAGCCCCCGAAGGGGCACACCTAACTCTGGAAACACCATATATTTT
TRBV10-2,-,once,TRBJ2-2,CASRQGRELFF,TGCGCCAGCAGGCAGGGCAGGGAGCTGTTTTTT
TRBV6-4,TRBD1,few,TRBJ1-1,CASSPGTANTEAFF,TGTGCCAGCAGCCCCGGGACAGCAAACACTGAAGCTTTCTTT
TRBV11-3,TRBD2,-,TRBJ2-2,CASSLRTAGGDGELFF,TGTGCCAGCAGCTTAAGAACAGCGGGAGGGGATGGGGAGCTGTTTTTT
TRBV19,TRBD1,-,TRBJ1-6,CASKDRSTDNSPLHF,TGTGCCAGTAAGGACAGGTCAACTGATAATTCACCCCTCCACTTT
TRBV20-1,TRBD1,-,TRBJ1-1,CSASKTGFTEAFF,TGCAGTGCTAGTAAGACAGGGTTCACTGAAGCTTTCTTT
TRBV12-3/TRBV12-4,-,-,TRBJ1-1,CASSPFLNTEAFF,TGTGCCAGCAGTCCCTTTTTGAACACTGAAGCTTTCTTT
TRBV18,TRBD2,-,TRBJ2-5,CASSPRAGGLIEETQYF,TGTGCCAGCTCACCACGAGCGGGAGGGCTAATAGAAGAGACCCAGTACTTC
TRBV7-2,-,-,TRBJ2-1,CASSLGGGGINNEQFF,TGTGCCAGCAGCTTAGGGGGCGGCGGAATTAACAATGAGCAGTTCTTC
TRBV5-4,TRBD2,-,TRBJ2-5,CASSWEVGGGQETQYF,TGTGCCAGCAGCTGGGAGGTCGGGGGGGGCCAAGAGACCCAGTACTTC